This TCR beta chain was identified during a study of cytomegalovirus exposure and HLA in healthy donors. General study points: Donor immune exposure was known only as CMV serostatus.

It was with 60 Vbeta and 13 Jbeta primers that the PCR ran. The assay was immunoSEQ multiplex PCR, and TCRdb's table has in-frame clones only and misses some. Here the sample spans some 180,000 clones, around 75% being singletons. V lost 6 bases to trimming and J lost 7 bases; unmatched junction nucleotides: 3. The CDR3 loop spans 12 amino acids. The V gene's germline CDR1 is MDHEN and CDR2 SYDVKM. A remark on this clone: Its antigen is not known.

The genes are TRBV28 and TRBJ1-3, with TRBD1 matching over 7 bases. The sequence derives from a woman in her 30s in good health and CMV-seronegative. Sequencing was carried out using PBMCs. The CDR3: CASRGDSNTIYF. The CDR3 nucleotides are TGTGCCAGCAGAGGGGACAGTAACACCATATATTTT.